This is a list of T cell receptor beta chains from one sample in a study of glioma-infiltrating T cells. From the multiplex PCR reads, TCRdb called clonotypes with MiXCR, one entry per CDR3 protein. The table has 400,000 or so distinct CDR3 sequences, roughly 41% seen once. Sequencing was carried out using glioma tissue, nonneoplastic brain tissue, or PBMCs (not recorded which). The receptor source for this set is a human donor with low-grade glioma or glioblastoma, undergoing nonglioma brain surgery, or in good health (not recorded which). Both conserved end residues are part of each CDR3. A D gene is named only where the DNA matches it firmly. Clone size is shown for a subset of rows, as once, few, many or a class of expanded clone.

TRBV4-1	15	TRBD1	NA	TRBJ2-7	CASTLAGQGADEQYF	TGCGCCAGCACCCTCGCGGGACAGGGGGCGGACGAGCAGTACTTC
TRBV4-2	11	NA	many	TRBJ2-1	CASSQEDEQFF	TGTGCCAGCAGCCAAGAGGATGAGCAGTTCTTC
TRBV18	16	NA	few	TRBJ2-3	CASLPLSARWMGTQYF	TGTGCCAGCCTACCTCTTAGCGCCCGGTGGATGGGTACGCAGTATTTT
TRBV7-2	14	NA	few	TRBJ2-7	CASSLVGRTYEQYF	TGTGCCAGCAGCTTAGTCGGAAGAACCTACGAGCAGTACTTC
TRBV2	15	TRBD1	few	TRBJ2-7	CASRLDRGSVHEQYF	TGTGCCAGCAGACTCGACAGGGGTAGTGTCCACGAGCAGTACTTC
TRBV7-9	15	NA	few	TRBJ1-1	CASSLSGGVNTEAFF	TGTGCCAGCAGCTTAAGCGGGGGAGTGAACACTGAAGCTTTCTTT
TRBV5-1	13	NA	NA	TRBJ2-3	CASSPMSTDTQYF	TGCGCCAGCAGCCCGATGAGCACAGATACGCAGTATTTT
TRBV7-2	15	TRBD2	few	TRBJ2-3	CASGPWGGRTDTQYF	TGTGCCAGCGGCCCGTGGGGGGGACGCACAGATACGCAGTATTTT
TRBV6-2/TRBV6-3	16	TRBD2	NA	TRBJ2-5	CASRPWGTSGEETQHF	TGTGCCAGCAGACCTTGGGGGACTAGCGGGGAAGAGACCCAGCACTTC
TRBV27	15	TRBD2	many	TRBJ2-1	CAIRRAGGAYNEQFF	TGTGCCATTCGGCGGGCGGGAGGGGCCTACAATGAGCAGTTCTTC
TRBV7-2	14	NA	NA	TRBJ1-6	CASSSDGLNSPLHF	TGTGCCAGCAGCTCGGACGGGCTAAACTCACCCCTCCACTTT
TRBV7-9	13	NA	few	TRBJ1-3	CANSALSGNTIYF	TGTGCCAACTCGGCGCTCTCTGGAAACACCATATATTTT
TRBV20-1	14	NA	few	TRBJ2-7	CSARGTATNYEQYF	TGCAGTGCTAGAGGTACAGCGACCAACTACGAGCAGTACTTC
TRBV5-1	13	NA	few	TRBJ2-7	CASSPGTLDEQYF	TGCGCCAGCAGCCCTGGGACACTCGACGAGCAGTACTTC
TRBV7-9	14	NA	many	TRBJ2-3	CASSLNSFTDTQYF	TGTGCCAGCAGCCTAAACTCATTCACAGATACGCAGTATTTT
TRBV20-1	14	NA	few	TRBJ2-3	CSARGDQGTDTQYF	TGCAGTGCTAGGGGGGACCAGGGCACAGATACGCAGTATTTT
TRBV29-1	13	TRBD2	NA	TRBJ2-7	CSVEREESYEQYF	TGCAGCGTGGAGCGGGAGGAATCCTACGAGCAGTACTTC
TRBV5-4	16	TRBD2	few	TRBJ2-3	CASSLDSGRVTDTQYF	TGTGCCAGCAGCTTGGATAGCGGGAGAGTCACAGATACGCAGTATTTT
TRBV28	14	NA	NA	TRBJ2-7	CAGSIDPNLGEQYF	TGTGCCGGCAGCATAGATCCTAACCTGGGCGAGCAGTACTTC
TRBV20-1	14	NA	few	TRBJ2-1	CSVREGGGNAGGFF	TGCAGTGTTCGAGAAGGGGGAGGGAACGCAGGCGGGTTCTTC
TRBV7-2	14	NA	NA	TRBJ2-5	CASSETRGKETQYF	TGTGCCAGCAGCGAGACTAGGGGGAAGGAGACCCAGTACTTC
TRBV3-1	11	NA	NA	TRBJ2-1	CASSQDRRKFF	TGTGCCAGCAGCCAAGATCGTAGGAAGTTCTTC
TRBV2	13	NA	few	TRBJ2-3	CAGIRGSADTQYF	TGTGCCGGGATCAGGGGTTCGGCCGATACGCAGTATTTT
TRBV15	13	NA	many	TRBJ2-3	CATSRVGGGTQYF	TGTGCCACCAGCAGAGTCGGGGGTGGTACGCAGTATTTT
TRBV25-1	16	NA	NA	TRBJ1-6	CASSESDRVKDSPLHF	TGTGCCAGCAGTGAGTCGGACCGTGTTAAGGATTCACCCCTCCACTTT
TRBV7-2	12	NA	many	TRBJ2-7	CASSSFYYEQYF	TGTGCCAGCAGCTCATTTTACTACGAGCAGTACTTC
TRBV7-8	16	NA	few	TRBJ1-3	CASSLGGRSSGNTIYF	TGTGCCAGCAGCTTAGGCGGTCGGAGCTCTGGAAACACCATATATTTT
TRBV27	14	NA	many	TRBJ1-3	CASSTRDSGNTIYF	TGTGCCAGCAGTACCCGGGACTCTGGAAACACCATATATTTT
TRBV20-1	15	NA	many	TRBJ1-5	CSAAGTLGSNQPQHF	TGCAGTGCTGCCGGGACACTCGGTAGCAATCAGCCCCAGCATTTT
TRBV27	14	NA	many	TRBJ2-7	CASSPLGTSGEQYF	TGTGCCAGCAGTCCCCTCGGGACTTCGGGCGAGCAGTACTTC
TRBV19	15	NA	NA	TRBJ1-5	CASSMSSRGNQPQHF	TGTGCCAGTAGTATGAGCAGCAGAGGCAATCAGCCCCAGCATTTT
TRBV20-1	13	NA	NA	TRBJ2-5	CSARGSAQETQYF	TGCAGTGCTAGAGGGAGCGCCCAAGAGACCCAGTACTTC
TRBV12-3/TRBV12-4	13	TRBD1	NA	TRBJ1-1	CASSSGTGLEAFF	TGTGCCAGCAGTTCTGGGACAGGGCTTGAAGCTTTCTTT
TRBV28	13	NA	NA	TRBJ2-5	CTSSFTVEETQYF	TGTACCAGCAGTTTTACAGTTGAGGAGACCCAGTACTTC